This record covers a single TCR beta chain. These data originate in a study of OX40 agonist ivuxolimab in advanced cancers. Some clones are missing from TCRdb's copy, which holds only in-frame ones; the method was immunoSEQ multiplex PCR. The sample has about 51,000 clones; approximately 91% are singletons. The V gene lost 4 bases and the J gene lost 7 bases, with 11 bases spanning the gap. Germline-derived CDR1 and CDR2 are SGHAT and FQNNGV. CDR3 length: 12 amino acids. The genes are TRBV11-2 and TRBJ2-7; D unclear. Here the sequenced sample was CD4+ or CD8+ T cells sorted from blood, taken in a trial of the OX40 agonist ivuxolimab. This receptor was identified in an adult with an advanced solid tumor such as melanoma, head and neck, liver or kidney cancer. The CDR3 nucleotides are TGTGCCAGCAGCTCCTCGATGACTGAGCAGTACTTC. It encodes CASSSSMTEQYF.